One sample yielded the 28 T cell receptor beta chains listed below, sequenced in a study of T cell responses to AZD1222 COVID-19 vaccine. The data were produced by immunoSEQ multiplex PCR, yet TCRdb's version contains in-frame clones alone and is incomplete. The sample lists 90,000 to 150,000 clones; 80% to 90% were seen once. Here the sequenced sample was peripheral blood, taken on day 0 of AZD1222 vaccination. These receptors all come from an adult in good health.

At least ten counts were recorded for this clone. The genes are TRBV7-6 and TRBJ2-7; D unresolved. The CDR3 runs 15 residues. V lost 0 bases and J lost 1, with 10 bases in between. Germline CDR1 reads SGHVS; CDR2 reads FNYEAQ. CDR3 nucleotides: TGTGCCAGCAGCTTAGCCAACCAGGTGTCCTACGAGCAGTACTTC. Translation: CASSLANQVSYEQYF.

The V and J genes are TRBV18 and TRBJ1-1, with unresolved D. The CDR3 totals 15 residues. From germline, CDR1 is KGHSH and CDR2 LQKENI. The V end lost 3 bases, the J end lost 0 bases, and 11 bases lay between the germline ends. The CDR3, as DNA: TGTGCCAGCTCACCTCCTAGCCGGCTGAACACTGAAGCTTTCTTT. Its protein product is CASSPPSRLNTEAFF.

The V and J genes are TRBV7-9 and TRBJ2-1; D is possibly TRBD2 (7 bases). The CDR3 sequence is 16 residues long. Germline V gene sequence: CDR1 SEHNR, CDR2 FQNEAQ (reference sequence). Between the trimmed V and J ends, which lost 6 bases and 4 bases, there was a span of 19 bases. The CDR3: CASSPFVGGTYNEQFF. The CDR3 nucleotides are TGTGCCAGCAGTCCGTTTGTCGGGGGGACATACAATGAGCAGTTCTTC.

This chain links TRBV7-9 with TRBJ2-3; 13 positions match TRBD2. J lost 1 base, V lost 2 bases, and 9 bases had no gene match. This CDR3 region has 19 residues. From germline, CDR1 is SEHNR and CDR2 FQNEAQ (reference sequence). In nucleotides, the CDR3 is TGTGCCAGCAGCTTACTCTACTCCGGGACTAGCGGGGGCACAGATACGCAGTATTTT. It translates to CASSLLYSGTSGGTDTQYF.

Points on this clone: Relative to the germline gene, one junction end is altered; a read error may explain this. V usage is TRBV14 and J usage is TRBJ1-1, with D perhaps TRBD1 (5 bases). The V gene's germline CDR1 is SGHDN and CDR2 FVKESK. The CDR3 consists of 11 residues. The CDR3 DNA follows: TGTGCCAGCAGCCAATCCCTCAGGGTCTCTTTT. It is translated as CASSQSLRVSF.

The chain employs TRBV9 and TRBJ2-5, with no clear D. Trimming took 1 base from V and 1 from J, leaving 8 bases between them. The CDR3 is 14 residues long. The germline V gene has CDR1 SGDLS and CDR2 YYNGEE. In nucleotides, the CDR3 is TGTGCCAGCAGCGTAACACCAGCCCAAGAGACCCAGTACTTC. It encodes CASSVTPAQETQYF.

The rearrangement links TRBV5-1 to TRBJ1-4; 9 positions agree with TRBD1. Trimming cost V 5 bases and J 7 bases; bases outside gene matches: 12. The CDR3 is made up of 16 amino acids. Germline V gene data show CDR1 as SGHRS and CDR2 as YFSETQ. CDR3 nucleotides: TGCGCCAGCAGTCAATCTCCGGGACAGGGCGGTGAAAAACTGTTTTTT. As protein: CASSQSPGQGGEKLFF.

The chain is built from TRBV19 and TRBJ2-1, with 11 bases aligning to TRBD2. CDR3 length equals 17 residues. CDR1 LNHDA and CDR2 SQIVND come from the germline V gene (reference sequence). V shed 8 bases, J shed 2 bases, and the junction held 11 bases outside the gene matches. This CDR3 reads CASSRQGTSGPYNEQFF. The CDR3 DNA follows: TGTGCCAGTTCTCGACAAGGGACTAGCGGTCCCTACAATGAGCAGTTCTTC.

The chain couples TRBV12-3 or TRBV12-4 to TRBJ2-1; 7 bases align to TRBD2. V was pared by 7 bases and J by 7 bases, with 7 bases of the junction left unmatched. CDR3 size: 13 residues. CDR3 sequence reads: CASTRGLGNEQFF. DNA of the CDR3: TGTGCCAGCACCCGTGGACTAGGTAATGAGCAGTTCTTC.

The chain combines TRBV2 with TRBJ1-5; no definite D call. The germline V gene encodes CDR1 SNHLY and CDR2 FYNNEI. V dropped 7 bases and J dropped 0 bases, with 19 bases sitting between them. CDR3 length: 17 residues. CDR3 amino acids: CASNRAPRSYSNQPQHF. The CDR3 region has the DNA TGTGCCAGCAATCGGGCACCCAGATCCTATAGCAATCAGCCCCAGCATTTT. Variable domain in full (rest from reference TRBV2 and TRBJ1-5): EPEVTQTPSHQVTQMGQEVILRCVPISNHLYFYWYRQILGQKVEFLVSFYNNEISEKSEIFDDQFSVERPDGSNFTLKIRSTKLEDSAMYFCASNRAPRSYSNQPQHFGDGTRLSIL.

V is TRBV27 and J is TRBJ2-7; 9 positions match TRBD2. V lost 3 bases and J lost 5; bases outside the gene matches: 11. The CDR3 runs to 16 residues. Germline V lookup: CDR1 MNHEY, CDR2 SMNVEV (reference sequence). The CDR3 DNA sequence: TGTGCCAGCAGTTTGATTAGCGGGAGCTTTTCGAACGAGCAGTACTTC. Protein sequence: CASSLISGSFSNEQYF.

The rearrangement uses TRBV30 and TRBJ1-2; 8 bases map to TRBD1. CDR1 GTSNPN and CDR2 SVGIG come from the germline V gene (reference sequence). Trimming at V came to 1 base and at J to 8 bases, leaving 3 bases not matched to a gene. The CDR3 totals 12 residues. CDR3 in DNA: TGTGCCTGGAGTGACAGGGGGTCCGGCTACACCTTC. Its protein product is CAWSDRGSGYTF.

The CDR3 loop reads CASSPRGLGGETQYF. CDR3 sequence (DNA): TGTGCCAGCTCACCACGAGGGCTTGGAGGAGAGACCCAGTACTTC. The chain has TRBV18 and TRBJ2-5; tentative D call: TRBD2 (5 bases). Germline values: CDR1 KGHSH, CDR2 LQKENI. The CDR3 covers 15 residues. V was trimmed by 1 base and J by 4 bases, leaving 13 bases between them.

This clone has just one count. The J gene is TRBJ2-5, the V gene TRBV5-4, with 7 bases fitting TRBD1. There are 12 residues in the CDR3. Losses at the gene ends were 4 bases for V and 10 bases for J; bases not matched to a gene: 7. CDR1 is SGHNT and CDR2 is YYREEE in the germline V gene (reference sequence). In DNA, the CDR3 is TGTGCCAGCAGCCCGGACAGGCTGGTCCAGTACTTC. It specifies CASSPDRLVQYF.

The chain is built from TRBV6-6 and TRBJ1-5, with D tentatively TRBD1 (5 bases). V gave up 4 bases and J gave up 3 bases, with 10 bases separating them. CDR3 length equals 14 residues. Germline CDR1 reads MNHNY; CDR2 reads SVGAGI (reference sequence). Here the CDR3 reads CASSSQGPNQPQHF. CDR3 nucleotides: TGTGCCAGCAGTTCCCAGGGACCCAATCAGCCCCAGCATTTT.

The J gene is TRBJ1-1, the V gene TRBV5-1; D not certain. The length of the CDR3 is 14 residues. Germline V lookup: CDR1 SGHRS, CDR2 YFSETQ. Trimming removed 0 bases from V and 3 bases from J, with 9 bases in between. The CDR3 here is CASSLVMLDTEAFF. CDR3 DNA: TGCGCCAGCAGCTTGGTCATGTTGGACACTGAAGCTTTCTTT.

The chain uses TRBV29-1 and TRBJ1-1; TRBD1 matches at 8 bases. Germline V lookup: CDR1 SQVTM, CDR2 ANQGSEA. CDR3 length equals 16 residues. V gave up 5 bases and J gave up 2 bases; unmatched junction bases: 13. The CDR3 nucleotides read TGCAGCGTTTTTTCCGGGACAGGTAACTATAACACTGAAGCTTTCTTT. Translation gives CSVFSGTGNYNTEAFF. Looking up the rest from reference TRBV29-1 and TRBJ1-1 gives the full variable domain: SAVISQKPSRDICQRGTSLTIQCQVDSQVTMMFWYRQQPGQSLTLIATANQGSEATYESGFVIDKFPISRPNLTFSTLTVSNMSPEDSSIYLCSVFSGTGNYNTEAFFGQGTRLTVV.

The rearrangement links TRBV7-3 to TRBJ1-1; D possibly corresponds to TRBD1 (5 bases). V dropped 0 bases and J dropped 4 bases, with 9 bases sitting between them. Germline values: CDR1 SGHTA, CDR2 FQGTGA. The CDR3 is 14 residues long. CDR3 in DNA: TGTGCCAGCAGCTTAACCGGGGCGGGCACTGAAGCTTTCTTT. Its protein is CASSLTGAGTEAFF.

J is TRBJ1-2 and V is TRBV6-1; no definite D call. Trimming stripped 2 bases from V and 4 bases from J, with 11 bases between. This CDR3 has 14 residues. From germline, CDR1 is MNHNS and CDR2 SASEGT. For the CDR3, the DNA is TGTGCCAGCAGTGAAAAGCGGACGGCCTATGGCTACACCTTC. Protein product: CASSEKRTAYGYTF.

The chain recombines TRBV7-9 with TRBJ1-2; 10 bases are shared with TRBD1. Germline CDR1 SEHNR, CDR2 FQNEAQ (reference sequence). With V trimmed by 5 bases and J by 8 bases, 5 bases remained unmatched. This CDR3 comprises 13 residues. The CDR3 region has the DNA TGTGCCAGCAGCCAGGCGACAGGGGGCGGCTACACCTTC. This gives the protein CASSQATGGGYTF.

V usage is TRBV5-1 and J usage is TRBJ2-5, with a tentative D call TRBD1 (6 bases). V lost 2 bases to trimming and J lost 2 bases, with 10 bases between them. Germline CDR1 reads SGHRS; CDR2 reads YFSETQ. The CDR3 extends over 14 amino acids. The CDR3 region is CASSFRTVQETQYF. The CDR3 bases are TGCGCCAGCAGCTTTAGGACAGTTCAAGAGACCCAGTACTTC.

The table lists this clone with a count of one. The genes are TRBV29-1 and TRBJ1-2; maybe TRBD1 (5 bases). The CDR3 sequence is 14 residues long. V lost 6 bases to trimming and J lost 0 bases, with 14 bases between them. The germline V gene encodes CDR1 SQVTM and CDR2 ANQGSEA. This CDR3 reads CSVLAGGANYGYTF. In DNA form, the CDR3 reads TGCAGCGTCCTCGCGGGGGGGGCTAACTATGGCTACACCTTC.

V and J are TRBV29-1 and TRBJ1-2; no firm D call. Trimming removed 2 bases from V and 8 bases from J, with 9 bases in between. This CDR3 has 11 residues. Germline V gene sequence: CDR1 SQVTM, CDR2 ANQGSEA. In DNA form, the CDR3 reads TGCAGCGTTGAACGAGGGCTCGGCTACACCTTC. Its translation: CSVERGLGYTF.

CDR3 in amino acids: CASSRDGGISPLHF. CDR3 DNA: TGTGCCAGCAGCCGTGACGGAGGGATTTCACCCCTCCACTTT. The chain combines TRBV6-5 with TRBJ1-6, with D unclear. Looked up from germline, CDR1 is MNHEY and CDR2 is SVGAGI. V was clipped by 6 bases and J by 9 bases, with 15 bases between them. The CDR3 is 14 amino acids.

Notes on this clone: Its ends do not fully match the called genes, so a read error is possible. The chain employs TRBV7-7 and TRBJ2-3; the match to TRBD2 covers 12 bases. From germline, CDR1 is SSHAT and CDR2 FNYEAQ (reference sequence). There are 18 residues in the CDR3. CDR3 amino acids: CASSLLAGGPGGTDTQYF. The CDR3 coding sequence is TGTGCTAGCAGCTTGCTAGCGGGAGGGCCTGGGGGCACAGATACGCAGTATTTT.

The chain links TRBV4-1 to TRBJ2-5, with a possible D match to TRBD1 (5 bases). From germline, CDR1 is MGHRA and CDR2 YSYEKL. The CDR3 runs to 14 residues. The V and J ends lost 4 bases and 4 bases respectively, with 13 bases between them. The CDR3 protein is CASSLQEQGETQYF. For the CDR3, the DNA is TGCGCCAGCAGCCTACAGGAGCAGGGAGAGACCCAGTACTTC.

The chain joins TRBV19 to TRBJ2-7, with 13 bases aligning to TRBD2. The CDR3 is 15 amino acids. Per the germline V gene, CDR1 is LNHDA and CDR2 is SQIVND (reference sequence). Trimming removed 3 bases from V and 5 bases from J; junction bases left unmatched: 4. This CDR3 reads CASSMPGLAGHEQYF. CDR3 coding DNA: TGTGCCAGTAGTATGCCGGGACTAGCGGGACACGAGCAGTACTTC.

The rearrangement joins TRBV9 to TRBJ2-7; D possibly corresponds to TRBD1 (5 bases). The CDR3 runs 15 residues. The V end was cut by 0 bases, the J end by 3 bases, with 13 bases between. CDR1 SGDLS and CDR2 YYNGEE come from the germline V gene. This chain's CDR3 is CASSVAQGSYYEQYF. Written as DNA, the CDR3 is TGTGCCAGCAGCGTAGCCCAGGGCTCATACTACGAGCAGTACTTC.